The sequence of this T cell receptor beta chain was determined in a study of shared clonotypes between healthy human individuals. On the study more broadly: The study enrolled two women and a few men aged 18 to 49.

The J segment lost 2 bases and the V segment lost 5 bases, leaving 5 bases of the junction unmatched. The CDR3 is 14 amino acids. The germline CDR1 and CDR2 sequences are MNHEY and SMNVEV (reference sequence). What was sequenced on ten immunoSEQ deep assay plates was unsorted PBMC DNA. Method: immunoSEQ multiplex PCR; TCRdb's copy keeps in-frame clones and lacks some. The table has 400,000 to 600,000 clones, roughly 80% seen once. This clonotype originated in a woman between 35 and 50 years old in good health. Some clones in this sample may be carry-over from other donors' samples. The V gene is TRBV27, the J gene TRBJ1-1; 7 nucleotides line up with TRBD1. Material: PBMCs. Here the CDR3 reads CASSPWDRNTEAFF. CDR3 in DNA: TGTGCCAGCAGTCCCTGGGACAGAAACACTGAAGCTTTCTTT.